The clone carrying this TCR beta chain showed up just a few times. The CDR3 spans 16 residues. V gave up 5 bases and J gave up 0 bases; unmatched junction bases: 8. Germline V gene lookup returns CDR1 SGHTA and CDR2 FQGTGA. The data were obtained in a study of cytomegalovirus exposure and HLA in healthy donors. 13 Jbeta primers and 60 Vbeta primers were used for the PCR. How the authors handled the data: Approximately 79 million unique TCR beta chains, some 10 million of them shared, were counted by a later analysis. Here immunoSEQ multiplex PCR was the method, and the copy in TCRdb shows in-frame clones only, minus some. D and trimming come from the DNA, and the V and J calls and clone size come from that table. The sample includes 85,000 to 130,000 clones, over 75% seen only once; the top ten take approximately 3.6%.

The origin of this receptor is a man between 60 and 70 years old in good health and CMV-seronegative. Input material: PBMCs. The chain has TRBV7-3 and TRBJ2-5; 8 positions agree with TRBD2. DNA for the CDR3: TGTGCCAGCAGCCAACACGGACTAGCTTACCAAGAGACCCAGTACTTC. It is translated as CASSQHGLAYQETQYF.